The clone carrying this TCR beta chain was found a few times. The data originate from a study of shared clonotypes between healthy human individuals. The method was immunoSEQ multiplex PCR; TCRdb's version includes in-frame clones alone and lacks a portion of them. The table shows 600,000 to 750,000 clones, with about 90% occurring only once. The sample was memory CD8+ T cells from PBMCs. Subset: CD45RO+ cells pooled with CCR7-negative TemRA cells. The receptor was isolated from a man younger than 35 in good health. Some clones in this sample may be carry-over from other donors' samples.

CDR3 nucleotides: TGTGCCAGCAGTGGGACGAGTAAAAATCAGCCCCAGCATTTT. Its protein is CASSGTSKNQPQHF. The chain uses TRBV28 and TRBJ1-5; D perhaps matches TRBD1 (5 bases). The V gene's germline CDR1 is MDHEN and CDR2 SYDVKM. The CDR3 sequence is 14 residues long. V was cut by 5 bases and J by 4 bases, with 12 bases left in between.